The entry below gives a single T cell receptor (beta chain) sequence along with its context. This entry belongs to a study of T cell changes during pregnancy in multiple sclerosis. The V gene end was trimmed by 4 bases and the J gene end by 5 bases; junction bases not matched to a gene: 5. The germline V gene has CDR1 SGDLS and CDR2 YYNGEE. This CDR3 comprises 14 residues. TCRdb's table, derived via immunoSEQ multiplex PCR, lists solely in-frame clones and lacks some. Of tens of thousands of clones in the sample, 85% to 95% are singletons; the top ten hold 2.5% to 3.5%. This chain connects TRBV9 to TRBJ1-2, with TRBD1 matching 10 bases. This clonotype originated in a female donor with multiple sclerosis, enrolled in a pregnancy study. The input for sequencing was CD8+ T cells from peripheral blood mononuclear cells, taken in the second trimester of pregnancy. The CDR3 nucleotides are TGTGCCAGCAGCTCCAGGGACAGGGGATATGGCTACACCTTC. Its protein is CASSSRDRGYGYTF.